What follows are 9 T cell receptor beta chains derived from one specimen sequenced in a study of cytomegalovirus exposure and HLA in healthy donors. The study ran its PCR with 60 Vbeta and 13 Jbeta primers. Sequencing used immunoSEQ multiplex PCR; TCRdb keeps in-frame clones, though not all of them. Recorded for this sample: 150,000 or so clones. The sequencing sample was made of PBMCs. The receptors stem from a woman aged 60-75 years in good health and CMV-seronegative.

This chain uses TRBV12-2 with TRBJ1-5. TRBV12-2 is termed a pseudogene. There are 17 residues in the CDR3. CDR3 region: CASPLVRGCRSNQPQHF. The CDR3 bases are TGTGCAAGTCCCTTGGTACGGGGGTGTCGGAGCAATCAGCCCCAGCATTTT.

The chain joins TRBV11-2 to TRBJ1-3; D is unresolved. This CDR3 has 13 amino acids. V was pared by 5 bases and J by 2 bases, with 7 bases between. CDR1 and CDR2 (germline): SGHAT, FQNNGV. The DNA of the CDR3 is TGTGCCAGCAGCCCCCTCGCTGGAAACACCATATATTTT. It translates to CASSPLAGNTIYF.

This rearrangement joins TRBV10-3 to TRBJ2-7; 10 nucleotides agree with TRBD2. V was pared by 4 bases and J by 7 bases, with 7 bases of the junction left unmatched. The germline V gene has CDR1 ENHRY and CDR2 SYGVKD. This CDR3 spans 14 amino acids. CDR3 nucleotide sequence: TGTGCCATCAGTGGACTAGCGGGCTCGGAGGAGCAGTACTTC. Amino acid sequence: CAISGLAGSEEQYF.

This sequence joins TRBV7-3 and TRBJ2-5, with a tentative D call TRBD2 (6 bases). Germline V CDR1 and CDR2: SGHTA, FQGTGA. CDR3 length: 16 residues. V dropped 5 bases and J dropped 3 bases, with 19 bases sitting between them. The DNA of the CDR3 is TGTGCCAGCAGCATTGATGTTAGCGGAGGGAAAGAGACCCAGTACTTC. Amino acid sequence: CASSIDVSGGKETQYF. Supplemented by reference TRBV7-3 and TRBJ2-5, the full variable domain reads GAGVSQTPSNKVTEKGKYVELRCDPISGHTALYWYRQSLGQGPEFLIYFQGTGAADDSGLPNDRFFAVRPEGSVSTLKIQRTERGDSAVYLCASSIDVSGGKETQYFGPGTRLLVL.

The rearrangement uses TRBV5-1 and TRBJ2-1, with D possibly being TRBD2 (7 bases). Trimming stripped 4 bases from V and 8 bases from J, with 19 bases between. The CDR3 totals 15 residues. Germline CDR1 reads SGHRS; CDR2 reads YFSETQ. CDR3 amino acids: CASSPEGGPWDEQFF. The CDR3 nucleotides are TGCGCCAGCAGCCCGGAGGGGGGGCCCTGGGATGAGCAGTTCTTC.

The chain links TRBV18 to TRBJ1-4; 12 bases agree with TRBD1. This CDR3 has 18 amino acids. J was trimmed by 2 bases and V by 4 bases; bases with no gene match: 8. Germline V gene lookup returns CDR1 KGHSH and CDR2 LQKENI. The CDR3: CASSRGQGAIVTNEKLFF. CDR3 DNA: TGTGCCAGCTCACGGGGACAGGGGGCTATCGTGACTAATGAAAAACTGTTTTTT.

The CDR3 DNA reads TGTGCCTGGAGAAGGGGTACCAAAGGCACAGATACGCAGTATTTT. This encodes CAWRRGTKGTDTQYF. The chain has TRBV30 and TRBJ2-3, with a possible D match to TRBD1 (5 bases). The CDR3 contains 15 residues. Trimming took off 3 bases at V and 1 base at J, with 14 bases between the two ends. Germline V gene data show CDR1 as GTSNPN and CDR2 as SVGIG (reference sequence).

The J gene is TRBJ1-1, the V gene TRBV7-2, with a weak D call TRBD1 (6 bases). Trimming removed 1 base from V and 5 bases from J, with 11 bases in between. This CDR3 contains 14 residues. Germline CDR1 is SGHTA and CDR2 is FQGNSA. CDR3 loop: CASSLGGRGTEAFF. CDR3 sequence (DNA): TGTGCCAGCAGCTTAGGGGGGCGCGGAACTGAAGCTTTCTTT.

The chain has TRBV19 and TRBJ2-5, with 11 bases fitting TRBD1. Germline CDR1 and CDR2: LNHDA and SQIVND (reference sequence). The CDR3 spans 15 residues. J lost 5 bases, V lost 2 bases, and 4 bases had no gene match. CDR3 amino acids: CASSIRDRGIETQYF. The CDR3 nucleotides read TGTGCCAGTAGTATACGGGACAGGGGGATCGAGACCCAGTACTTC.